The subject of this entry is one T cell receptor (beta chain). It has no known antigen specificity. Nothing much larger sits one base from this clone, and base qualities are not available. This sample was included in a study of response to subunit inactivated influenza vaccine listed by TCRdb under 2018. The study in broad terms: Deep quantitative profiling of the T cell receptor repertoire was used in the study to follow responses to a trivalent subunit inactivated influenza vaccine. Overall study results and their limits: According to the authors, only a limited number of new T cells may be recruited by each seasonal influenza vaccination.

Libraries were made using RT-PCR. The listed sequencing device is Illumina HiSeq 2500. Clones were called with MiXCR by TCRdb after fastp trimmed the public reads at Q25, and only in-frame beta chains were retained. Every distinct CDR3 protein forms one entry, paired with its most common genes and DNA. The sample table lists about 650,000 distinct CDR3 sequences, 15% to 17% of them with a count of one. The ten largest account for 11% of the sample. The starting material was PBMCs from blood, obtained 11 to 12 days after vaccination. The receptor comes from a man over 45 who received an inactivated influenza vaccine. Donor details come from another sample of the same person, matched by shared clones.

CDR3 sequence: CASSLVVGLPYNEQFF. The DNA reads as follows: TGTGCCAGCAGCTTAGTTGTGGGACTACCCTACAATGAGCAGTTCTTC. The V and J segments used are TRBV11-2 and TRBJ2-1; TRBD2 fits 7 bases in the junction. From V the trimming removes 1 base and from J it removes 2 bases, while the gene matches leave 5 bases of the junction unaccounted for. The CDR3 holds 16 amino acids from the cysteine to the phenylalanine. This entry keeps only the CDR3 DNA: 48 bases, framed from base 1. The germline V gene gives CDR1 as SGHAT and CDR2 as FQNNGV. Extended through the reference TRBV11-2 and TRBJ2-1 proteins, this CDR3 yields the full variable domain: EAGVAQSPRYKIIEKRQSVAFWCNPISGHATLYWYQQILGQGPKLLIQFQNNGVVDDSQLPKDRFSAERLKGVDSTLKIQPAKLEDSAVYLCASSLVVGLPYNEQFFGPGTRLTVL.